These T cell receptor beta chains were read from a single sample in a study of regulatory T cells in long-lasting Graves disease. In TCRdb, the multiplex PCR reads were re-called with MiXCR into one record per CDR3 protein. This table has around 460,000 distinct CDR3 sequences, 20% to 25% appearing once. The sample in question was peripheral blood mononuclear cells (PBMCs), obtained when the disease was refractory, from a patient treated with antithyroid drugs. All receptors come from a female donor with Graves disease. CDR3s include the opening cysteine and the closing phenylalanine or tryptophan. The D gene is left open where the match is weak. A row's size may be missing; if present it is once, few, many or a size class.

>TRBJ1-2|.|TRBV6-5|many
TGTGCCAGCAGTTACTCGAGACGTTCCAGTGCTGGCTACACCTTC
CASSYSRRSSAGYTF
>TRBJ1-1|.|TRBV28|many
TGTGCCAGCAGTATCCTTGGGACTCCTGTTGAAGCTTTCTTT
CASSILGTPVEAFF
>TRBJ1-3|.|TRBV6-1|many
TGTGCCAGCAGTGACGGGGTGGGGAACTCTGGAAACACCATATATTTT
CASSDGVGNSGNTIYF
>TRBJ2-3|.|TRBV28|.
TGTGCCAGCAGTTCCGCGGCAGATACCACAGATACGCAGTATTTT
CASSSAADTTDTQYF
>TRBJ2-5|.|TRBV4-1|.
TGCGCCAGCAGCCAAGATTTACGGGGCGCCGAGACCCAGTACTTC
CASSQDLRGAETQYF
>TRBJ2-4|.|TRBV19|few
TGTGCCAGTAGTATACGGACAGCCTTAGCCAAAAACATTCAGTACTTC
CASSIRTALAKNIQYF
>TRBJ2-5|TRBD1|TRBV24-1|many
TGTGCCACCAGTGACTCCCTCCCGGGACAGGATGGGACCCAGTACTTC
CATSDSLPGQDGTQYF
>TRBJ2-2|TRBD2|TRBV6-2/TRBV6-3|.
TGTGCCAGCAGTTGGGGGGGGACCGGGGAGCTGTTTTTT
CASSWGGTGELFF
>TRBJ2-7|.|TRBV20-1|many
TGCAGTGCTAGTCGGCTAACAGGGGAGCAGTACTTC
CSASRLTGEQYF
>TRBJ1-1|.|TRBV19|few
TGTGCCAGTAGTACCCCCTGGGAGTTGGGCACTGAAGCTTTCTTT
CASSTPWELGTEAFF
>TRBJ2-7|TRBD2|TRBV28|many
TGTGCCAGCAGTGGTTGGGGTCTAGCGGGAAGCGAGCAGTACTTC
CASSGWGLAGSEQYF
>TRBJ2-2|.|TRBV28|.
TGTGCCAGCATGGGGTTTCTTGGCACCGGGGAGCTGTTTTTT
CASMGFLGTGELFF
>TRBJ1-2|TRBD1|TRBV5-8|few
TGTGCCAGCAGCACCAGACAGGGGGCTTTTTATGGCTACACCTTC
CASSTRQGAFYGYTF
>TRBJ1-1|.|TRBV18|.
TGTGCCAGCTCACCACCTTCTGGCCTCCCTGAAGCTTTCTTT
CASSPPSGLPEAFF
>TRBJ1-1|.|TRBV7-9|.
TGTGCCAGCATCGAAAAAACGGCTTTCCGTCGACTGAACACTGAAGCTTTCTTT
CASIEKTAFRRLNTEAFF
>TRBJ2-2|.|TRBV20-1|.
TGCAGTGCTAGGCATCTTTTCGCCGGGGAGCTGTTTTTT
CSARHLFAGELFF
>TRBJ2-7|.|TRBV3-1|many
TGTGCCAGCAGCCAAGGGGCAGAGCAGTACTTC
CASSQGAEQYF
>TRBJ1-1|.|TRBV11-1|.
TGTGCCAGCAGCTCCCCTCGGGGGGCGGAGGACACTGAAGCTTTCTTT
CASSSPRGAEDTEAFF
>TRBJ1-1|.|TRBV12-5|many
TGTGCTAGTGGTTTGGGACGGCTAGATGAAGCTTTCTTT
CASGLGRLDEAFF
>TRBJ1-2|.|TRBV19|many
TGTGCCAGTAGTATATGGGGCCGCGGGGGAGACGGCTACACCTTC
CASSIWGRGGDGYTF
>TRBJ1-1|.|TRBV6-1|few
TGTGCCAGCAGTGTTTCAGGGCCGAAAACTGAAGCTTTCTTT
CASSVSGPKTEAFF
>TRBJ2-7|TRBD1|TRBV5-8|few
TGTGCCAGCAGCTCCAGGGGGTGGTACGAGCAGTACTTC
CASSSRGWYEQYF
>TRBJ2-7|.|TRBV5-6|.
TGTGCCAGCAGCTTGTTGGACACCGTTGTGAGCTACGAGCAGTACTTC
CASSLLDTVVSYEQYF
>TRBJ2-7|.|TRBV2|many
TGTGCCAGCAGTGGAGGGCAGGAACTCTACGAGCAGTACTTC
CASSGGQELYEQYF
>TRBJ1-4|TRBD1|TRBV30|few
TGTGCCTGGAGTGCCCCCGGGACAGGGGATGAAAAACTGTTTTTT
CAWSAPGTGDEKLFF